Presented here are 31 T cell receptor beta chains from one specimen sequenced in a study of graft-versus-host responses after intestinal transplantation. These receptors have no known antigen. Data came from immunoSEQ multiplex PCR; TCRdb stores just in-frame clones and leaves some out. The sample has about 110,000 clones, around 92% seen once; the top ten hold 1% to 1.5%. The input for sequencing was unstimulated CD8+ T cells sorted from spleen or lymph node cells, taken before transplant. These receptor sequences come from a human donor who was the organ donor for an intestinal transplant.

The chain is built from TRBV5-3 and TRBJ2-2; D gene uncertain. Being an ORF, TRBV5-3 has a function that is uncertain. This CDR3 region has 15 residues. Trimming cost V 5 bases and J 1 base, with 12 bases left between them. The CDR3 nucleotides are TGTGCCAGAAGGATCCGGACCTTGAACACCGGGGAGCTGTTTTTT. As protein: CARRIRTLNTGELFF.

V and J are TRBV13 and TRBJ2-5; D ambiguous. The J call may be mistaken, given a closer DNA end match to TRBJ2-7. Germline V gene sequence: CDR1 PRHDT, CDR2 FYEKMQ (reference sequence). The CDR3 runs to 13 residues. CDR3 residues: CASSLGANHEQYF. The CDR3 DNA follows: TGTGCCAGCAGCTTAGGGGCGAACCACGAGCAGTACTTC.

This clone was detected only once. The chain uses TRBV10-2 and TRBJ2-1; D is undetermined. V was clipped by 0 bases and J by 4 bases, with 13 bases between them. The germline V gene has CDR1 WSHSY and CDR2 SAAADI. The CDR3 consists of 16 residues. The CDR3 coding sequence is TGCGCCAGCAGTGAGTCGATTAGGACGGCATACAATGAGCAGTTCTTC. Its protein is CASSESIRTAYNEQFF.

CDR3 coding DNA: TGCGCCAGCAATTTAGGTAGGGGCAATGAGCAGTTCTTC. Translating it yields CASNLGRGNEQFF. The chain recombines TRBV4-1 with TRBJ2-1; D is perhaps TRBD1 (5 bases). The CDR3 runs to 13 residues. Trimming pared 7 bases from V and 6 bases from J, leaving 13 bases between. Germline values: CDR1 MGHRA, CDR2 YSYEKL.

This chain uses TRBV28 with TRBJ1-1; D might be TRBD1 (6 bases). Germline assignment: CDR1 MDHEN and CDR2 SYDVKM. The ends were cut back, 6 bases at V and 5 bases at J, with 19 bases in the middle. The length of the CDR3 is 15 residues. CDR3 region: CASRIRGGARTEAFF. The DNA for the CDR3 is TGTGCCAGCAGGATACGTGGGGGGGCGAGGACTGAAGCTTTCTTT. Based on the CDR3 plus reference TRBV28 and TRBJ1-1, the full variable domain is DVKVTQSSRYLVKRTGEKVFLECVQDMDHENMFWYRQDPGLGLRLIYFSYDVKMKEKGDIPEGYSVSREKKERFSLILESASTNQTSMYLCASRIRGGARTEAFFGQGTRLTVV.

This sequence joins TRBV5-5 and TRBJ2-7; the D gene is possibly TRBD2 (6 bases). This CDR3 spans 16 amino acids. Germline V gives CDR1 SGHKS, CDR2 YYEKEE (reference sequence). V lost 4 bases and J lost 3, with 20 bases in between. CDR3 DNA sequence: TGTGCCAGCAGCCCCGATTGGAGGGCTAAAATCTACGAGCAGTACTTC. Translation: CASSPDWRAKIYEQYF. Supplemented by reference TRBV5-5 and TRBJ2-7, the full variable domain reads DAGVTQSPTHLIKTRGQQVTLRCSPISGHKSVSWYQQVLGQGPQFIFQYYEKEERGRGNFPDRFSARQFPNYSSELNVNALLLGDSALYLCASSPDWRAKIYEQYFGPGTRLTVT.

The chain employs TRBV2 and TRBJ2-5; 9 bases match TRBD2. After removal of 7 bases from V and 5 bases from J, the junction contained 8 bases not matched to a gene. The length of the CDR3 is 14 residues. Germline assignment: CDR1 SNHLY and CDR2 FYNNEI. The CDR3 DNA sequence: TGTGCCAGCACCGTAGCGGGAGTCAGGGAGACCCAGTACTTC. Protein product: CASTVAGVRETQYF.

This chain connects TRBV2 to TRBJ1-2; possible D gene TRBD1, 6 bases. The CDR3 sequence is 16 residues long. V was trimmed by 0 bases and J by 4 bases, leaving 15 bases between them. In germline, CDR1 is SNHLY, CDR2 FYNNEI. The CDR3 protein is CASSEALWDTLYGYTF. The CDR3 coding sequence is TGTGCCAGCAGTGAAGCGCTTTGGGACACCCTCTATGGCTACACCTTC.

This rearrangement joins TRBV6-4 to TRBJ2-1; 14 bases map to TRBD2. J was trimmed by 7 bases and V by 5 bases; bases with no gene match: 4. Germline V gene lookup returns CDR1 MRHNA and CDR2 SNTAGT. CDR3 size: 15 residues. CDR3 sequence reads: CASSSGLAGANEQFF. CDR3 sequence (DNA): TGTGCCAGCAGTTCGGGACTAGCGGGAGCGAATGAGCAGTTCTTC.

A note on this clone: Other DNA variants within this sample encode the same CDR3. The V gene is TRBV9, the J gene TRBJ2-2, with D perhaps matching TRBD2 (7 bases). The ends were cut back, 2 bases at V and 4 bases at J, with 9 bases in the middle. The germline CDR1 and CDR2 sequences are SGDLS and YYNGEE. The CDR3 has 14 amino acids. CDR3 sequence reads: CASSVGGGTGELFF. CDR3 nucleotides: TGTGCCAGCAGCGTGGGAGGGGGCACCGGGGAGCTGTTTTTT.

The chain links TRBV4-3 to TRBJ2-7; TRBD1 aligns across 8 bases. The V and J ends lost 0 bases and 0 bases, in that order; junction bases with no gene match: 1. CDR3 length equals 15 residues. CDR1 LGHNA and CDR2 YSLEER come from the germline V gene. The CDR3 reads CASSQDTGGSYEQYF. CDR3 in DNA: TGCGCCAGCAGCCAAGATACAGGGGGCTCCTACGAGCAGTACTTC.

This clone was counted once. The genes are TRBV4-1 and TRBJ1-5; D is uncertain. V dropped 2 bases and J dropped 1 base, with 9 bases sitting between them. This CDR3 spans 15 amino acids. Looked up from germline, CDR1 is MGHRA and CDR2 is YSYEKL. The CDR3 bases are TGCGCCAGCAGCCAATGGGTTATGAGCAATCAGCCCCAGCATTTT. It codes for CASSQWVMSNQPQHF.

J is TRBJ1-5 and V is TRBV28, with a weak D call TRBD1 (5 bases). Germline V gives CDR1 MDHEN, CDR2 SYDVKM. V lost 2 bases to trimming and J lost 6 bases, with 11 bases between them. The CDR3 runs 14 residues. The CDR3 DNA reads as TGTGCCAGCAGTTTAATGGGGGTTGCTCAGCCCCAGCATTTT. Its protein product is CASSLMGVAQPQHF. Full variable domain (remainder filled in from reference TRBV28 and TRBJ1-5): DVKVTQSSRYLVKRTGEKVFLECVQDMDHENMFWYRQDPGLGLRLIYFSYDVKMKEKGDIPEGYSVSREKKERFSLILESASTNQTSMYLCASSLMGVAQPQHFGDGTRLSIL.

This sequence joins TRBV4-1 and TRBJ2-1; 7 bases map to TRBD1. The J segment lost 6 bases and the V segment lost 0 bases, leaving 8 bases of the junction unmatched. The germline CDR1 and CDR2 sequences are MGHRA and YSYEKL. The CDR3 is 16 amino acids. CDR3 nucleotides: TGCGCCAGCAGCCAAGAAGGATGGCCAGGGGGCAATGAGCAGTTCTTC. It codes for CASSQEGWPGGNEQFF.

The genes are TRBV9 and TRBJ2-1; D gene ambiguous. The V end lost 6 bases, the J end lost 0 bases, and 13 bases lay between the germline ends. Germline CDR1 and CDR2: SGDLS and YYNGEE. This CDR3 comprises 15 residues. CDR3 DNA: TGTGCCAGCACTTCCACGGGTAGCTCCTACAATGAGCAGTTCTTC. Translation: CASTSTGSSYNEQFF.

Regarding this clone: At the DNA level, this CDR3 is encoded by other sequences in the same sample as well. V usage is TRBV4-1 and J usage is TRBJ2-1; possible D gene TRBD1, 5 bases. Trimming left V 1 base short and J 0 bases short, with 13 bases between. Germline CDR1 and CDR2: MGHRA and YSYEKL. The CDR3 sequence is 17 residues long. The CDR3, as DNA: TGCGCCAGCAGCCAAGTATACAGGACCCCCTCCTACAATGAGCAGTTCTTC. Translation: CASSQVYRTPSYNEQFF.

The chain recombines TRBV28 with TRBJ2-1; 10 nucleotides line up with TRBD2. Unmatched junction bases numbered 3, after V lost 3 bases and J lost 4 bases. Germline CDR1 is MDHEN and CDR2 is SYDVKM. The CDR3 is made up of 15 amino acids. CDR3 loop: CASSFWTSGYNEQFF. CDR3 nucleotides: TGTGCCAGCAGTTTTTGGACTAGCGGATACAATGAGCAGTTCTTC.

The chain links TRBV7-2 to TRBJ2-1, with D perhaps matching TRBD2 (7 bases). The CDR3 is made up of 17 amino acids. Germline-derived CDR1 and CDR2 are SGHTA and FQGNSA. V lost 3 bases and J lost 8, with 23 bases in between. The DNA for the CDR3 is TGTGCCAGCAGCTTCGGGGGCCGGCGGGAGCCCTGGGATGAGCAGTTCTTC. It is translated as CASSFGGRREPWDEQFF.

As to this clone: An end of the junction differs from the germline gene, which may be a read error. The chain couples TRBV16 to TRBJ2-7; TRBD1 agrees at 9 bases. Germline CDR1 reads KGHSY; CDR2 reads FQNENV. The CDR3 is made up of 16 amino acids. Written as DNA, the CDR3 is TGTGCCAGCAGCCATCTCTTACAGGGGGCGTCCTTCGAGCAGTACTTC. This sequence encodes CASSHLLQGASFEQYF. Combining the CDR3 with reference TRBV16 and TRBJ2-7 gives the whole variable domain GEEVAQTPKHLVRGEGQKAKLYCAPIKGHSYVFWYQQVLKNEFKFLISFQNENVFDETGMPKERFSAKCLPNSPCSLEIQATKLEDSAVYFCASSHLLQGASFEQYFGPGTRLTVT.

This clone was observed a handful of times. This chain joins TRBV6-6 and TRBJ1-5; D is unresolved. In germline, CDR1 is MNHNY, CDR2 SVGAGI (reference sequence). The CDR3 contains 15 residues. Trimming stripped 0 bases from V and 6 bases from J, with 12 bases between. CDR3 nucleotide sequence: TGTGCCAGCAGTTACTCGTTCCCCCCAAGTCAGCCCCAGCATTTT. Its translation: CASSYSFPPSQPQHF.

The chain couples TRBV4-2 to TRBJ2-1; TRBD2 agrees at 7 bases. Germline CDR1 and CDR2: LGHNA and YNFKEQ. The CDR3 loop spans 16 amino acids. The trim removed 0 bases at V and 0 bases at J, leaving 2 bases unmatched. CDR3 in amino acids: CASSQEGGSSYNEQFF. The CDR3 region has the DNA TGTGCCAGCAGCCAAGAAGGCGGGAGCTCCTACAATGAGCAGTTCTTC.

The gene calls are TRBV30 and TRBJ1-2; tentative D call: TRBD1 (6 bases). Trimming left V 0 bases short and J 8 bases short, with 13 bases between. Looked up from germline, CDR1 is GTSNPN and CDR2 is SVGIG (reference sequence). The CDR3 runs 13 residues. CDR3 DNA sequence: TGTGCCTGGAGTGTACAACAGGGCAGCGGCTACACCTTC. Its protein product is CAWSVQQGSGYTF.

The V call is TRBV2, the J call TRBJ1-1; D may be TRBD1 (6 bases). Germline lookup yields CDR1 SNHLY and CDR2 FYNNEI. V was cut by 2 bases and J by 6 bases, with 19 bases left in between. There are 16 residues in the CDR3. The CDR3 bases are TGTGCCAGCAGTGAATTAGTTTTGGGCAGGGGCGCTGAAGCTTTCTTT. Its protein product is CASSELVLGRGAEAFF.

The rearrangement links TRBV29-1 to TRBJ2-5; maybe TRBD1 (5 bases). Germline V gene sequence: CDR1 SQVTM, CDR2 ANQGSEA. Trimming took 2 bases from V and 10 from J, leaving 14 bases between them. The CDR3 contains 12 residues. The CDR3 DNA reads TGCAGCGTTGAACCAGGGTTAGGAATCCAGTACTTC. This gives the protein CSVEPGLGIQYF.

The CDR3 sequence: CASSVTGGAAGYTF. The CDR3 DNA sequence: TGTGCCAGCAGTGTAACAGGGGGCGCGGCAGGCTACACCTTC. The chain joins TRBV28 to TRBJ1-2; 9 nucleotides match TRBD1. Germline CDR1 reads MDHEN; CDR2 reads SYDVKM. V shed 5 bases and J 8 bases; nucleotides not matched to a gene: 9. CDR3 length: 14 amino acids.

The rearrangement uses TRBV4-1 and TRBJ2-1; D may be TRBD1 (5 bases). In germline, CDR1 is MGHRA, CDR2 YSYEKL. The CDR3 spans 13 residues. V was shortened by 4 bases and J by 8 bases, with 12 bases between the two germline ends. The CDR3 protein is CASSLISRDEQFF. Here the CDR3 DNA reads TGCGCCAGCAGCCTTATATCCAGGGATGAGCAGTTCTTC.

The chain employs TRBV11-2 and TRBJ2-7; maybe TRBD2 (6 bases). The CDR3 has 14 amino acids. The germline V gene has CDR1 SGHAT and CDR2 FQNNGV. Trimming stripped 1 base from V and 3 bases from J, with 10 bases between. CDR3 DNA sequence: TGTGCCAGCAGCTTAGGAGGAGGGGACTACGAGCAGTACTTC. The encoded protein is CASSLGGGDYEQYF.

The rearrangement links TRBV7-9 to TRBJ2-3, with D perhaps TRBD1 (5 bases). In germline, CDR1 is SEHNR, CDR2 FQNEAQ (reference sequence). The CDR3 totals 16 residues. V dropped 3 bases and J dropped 1 base, with 14 bases sitting between them. CDR3 DNA sequence: TGTGCCAGCAGCTTCACGCGACAGACACGCACAGATACGCAGTATTTT. Residues: CASSFTRQTRTDTQYF.

This chain connects TRBV30 to TRBJ2-3, with D possibly being TRBD2 (5 bases). Trimming removed 5 bases from V and 5 bases from J, with 5 bases in between. This CDR3 contains 10 residues. Germline values: CDR1 GTSNPN, CDR2 SVGIG (reference sequence). This CDR3 is CAWAGDTQYF. CDR3 DNA: TGTGCCTGGGCGGGAGATACGCAGTATTTT.

The genes are TRBV7-8 and TRBJ2-7; 7 bases align to TRBD1. With V trimmed by 4 bases and J by 2 bases, 2 bases remained unmatched. Germline loops: CDR1 SGHVS, CDR2 FQNEAQ. The CDR3 consists of 13 residues. In DNA form, the CDR3 reads TGTGCCAGCAGCTCGACAGGGACCTACGAGCAGTACTTC. This sequence encodes CASSSTGTYEQYF.

The CDR3 sequence is CASSLARLGGAIETQYF. The CDR3 bases are TGTGCCAGCAGCTTAGCACGGTTGGGGGGTGCTATAGAGACCCAGTACTTC. This chain uses TRBV7-9 with TRBJ2-5, with D perhaps TRBD2 (6 bases). The CDR3 length is 17 residues. Germline loops: CDR1 SEHNR, CDR2 FQNEAQ (reference sequence). The ends were cut back, 0 bases at V and 4 bases at J, with 18 bases in the middle.